Following are 18 T cell receptor beta chains from one sample sequenced in a study of early T cells in non-severe SARS-CoV-2 infection. One entry per CDR3 protein, called by TCRdb with MiXCR from the 5' RACE reads. The sample holds roughly 66,000 distinct CDR3 sequences; around 8.7% are singletons and the top ten take 3.2%. The sample was whole blood. The receptors derive from an adult who was a healthcare worker with PCR-confirmed SARS-CoV-2 infection or an uninfected control (not recorded which).

This clonotype showed up many times. The chain recombines TRBV27 with TRBJ2-3, with a possible D match to TRBD2 (7 bases). The V gene lost 3 bases and the J gene lost 10 bases, with 17 bases spanning the gap. The germline V gene has CDR1 MNHEY and CDR2 SMNVEV (reference sequence). The CDR3 runs 14 residues. The CDR3 reads CASSLGGGLLSQYF. DNA for the CDR3: TGTGCCAGCAGTTTGGGGGGGGGCCTTCTCTCGCAGTATTTT.

In its sample, this clonotype was seen a few times. The chain has TRBV9 and TRBJ2-3; the D gene is possibly TRBD2 (5 bases). There are 13 residues in the CDR3. The germline V gene has CDR1 SGDLS and CDR2 YYNGEE. Trimming took off 0 bases at V and 5 bases at J, with 7 bases between the two ends. The CDR3 protein is CASSVAAGDTQYF. The CDR3 DNA is TGTGCCAGCAGCGTAGCCGCGGGAGATACGCAGTATTTT.

The V and J genes are TRBV6-1 and TRBJ1-1; D is possibly TRBD1 (5 bases). This CDR3 contains 14 residues. Germline V gene data show CDR1 as MNHNS and CDR2 as SASEGT. The V gene lost 1 base and the J gene lost 6 bases, with 12 bases spanning the gap. The CDR3 is CASSEGGQGAEAFF. CDR3 nucleotide sequence: TGTGCCAGCAGTGAAGGGGGCCAGGGAGCTGAAGCTTTCTTT.

The sample holds a few counts of this clonotype. V and J are TRBV29-1 and TRBJ2-1; D may be TRBD1 (6 bases). The germline gives CDR1 SQVTM, CDR2 ANQGSEA. This CDR3 is built from 14 residues. V was cut by 3 bases and J by 1 base, with 10 bases left in between. The CDR3 loop reads CSVDVQGSYNEQFF. The CDR3 coding sequence is TGCAGCGTTGACGTGCAGGGGTCCTACAATGAGCAGTTCTTC.

In its sample, this clonotype was seen a few times. The chain has TRBV14 and TRBJ2-4; D perhaps matches TRBD2 (7 bases). This CDR3 spans 13 amino acids. CDR1 SGHDN and CDR2 FVKESK come from the germline V gene. The V and J ends lost 4 bases and 8 bases respectively, with 12 bases between them. CDR3 bases: TGTGCCAGCAGCCGGATGGGGGGGCACATTCAGTACTTC. Translating gives CASSRMGGHIQYF.

The rearrangement links TRBV3-1 to TRBJ2-3; D perhaps matches TRBD2 (6 bases). V was cut by 0 bases and J by 0 bases, with 16 bases left in between. The germline gives CDR1 LGHDT, CDR2 YNNKEL (reference sequence). The CDR3 runs 18 residues. The CDR3 nucleotides read TGTGCCAGCAGCCAAGATGTGGGGCTAGCGCGTAGCACAGATACGCAGTATTTT. Its protein product is CASSQDVGLARSTDTQYF.

This clonotype was seen at least ten times. The rearrangement joins TRBV6-5 to TRBJ2-7; possibly TRBD2 for D (6 bases). V lost 0 bases to trimming and J lost 6 bases, with 9 bases between them. The CDR3 is 13 residues long. Germline values: CDR1 MNHEY, CDR2 SVGAGI. The CDR3 sequence: CASSYSMGGEQYF. The CDR3 DNA sequence: TGTGCCAGCAGTTACTCGATGGGGGGCGAGCAGTACTTC.

This clonotype was seen ten or more times. The genes are TRBV3-1 and TRBJ2-6; D gene ambiguous. This CDR3 spans 18 amino acids. Trimming left V 1 base short and J 1 base short, with 14 bases between. CDR1 LGHDT and CDR2 YNNKEL come from the germline V gene (reference sequence). CDR3 DNA: TGTGCCAGCAGCCAAGGTTTGGGGATTAGTTCTGGGGCCAACGTCCTGACTTTC. Its protein product is CASSQGLGISSGANVLTF.

The sample holds many counts of this clonotype. This chain connects TRBV29-1 to TRBJ1-1; 12 nucleotides match TRBD1. The CDR3 length is 13 residues. Germline lookup yields CDR1 SQVTM and CDR2 ANQGSEA. V shed 8 bases and J 3 bases; nucleotides not matched to a gene: 4. The CDR3, as DNA: TGCAGCATTGGGACAGGGGGCGACACTGAAGCTTTCTTT. Translating gives CSIGTGGDTEAFF.

The rearrangement uses TRBV7-9 and TRBJ2-7, with TRBD2 identical over 9 bases. From germline, CDR1 is SEHNR and CDR2 FQNEAQ (reference sequence). The CDR3 has 18 amino acids. V gave up 5 bases and J gave up 0 bases; unmatched junction bases: 14. The CDR3 loop is CASSQSSGRTFISYEQYF. The CDR3 DNA follows: TGTGCCAGCAGCCAATCCAGCGGGAGGACCTTTATCTCCTACGAGCAGTACTTC. Full variable domain (rest looked up from reference TRBV7-9 and TRBJ2-7): DTGVSQNPRHKITKRGQNVTFRCDPISEHNRLYWYRQTLGQGPEFLTYFQNEAQLEKSRLLSDRFSAERPKGSFSTLEIQRTEQGDSAMYLCASSQSSGRTFISYEQYFGPGTRLTVT.

This clonotype was counted ten times or more. This sequence joins TRBV3-1 and TRBJ2-3; possible D gene TRBD2, 6 bases. Germline values: CDR1 LGHDT, CDR2 YNNKEL (reference sequence). This CDR3 is 15 amino acids long. V was cut by 8 bases and J by 2 bases, with 17 bases left in between. The CDR3 protein is CASQLEAGITDTQYF. CDR3 DNA: TGTGCCAGCCAACTTGAGGCGGGGATCACAGATACGCAGTATTTT.

Written as DNA, the CDR3 is TGTGCCAGCAGCCAAGCCCGGACAGGGCCCAACTATGGCTACACCTTC. Translation: CASSQARTGPNYGYTF. V usage is TRBV3-1 and J usage is TRBJ1-2, with TRBD1 matching over 8 bases. The ends lost 1 base at V and 2 bases at J; junction bases unmatched: 6. Per the germline V gene, CDR1 is LGHDT and CDR2 is YNNKEL (reference sequence). The CDR3 sequence is 16 residues long.

This clonotype was recorded at least ten times. This chain joins TRBV29-1 and TRBJ2-7; D is possibly TRBD1 (6 bases). Per germline, CDR1 SQVTM and CDR2 ANQGSEA. The length of the CDR3 is 14 residues. The germline V and J ends were trimmed by 0 bases and 5 bases, with 14 bases remaining between them. CDR3 coding DNA: TGCAGCGTTGAAGAGAGTGGGGGCGCGGACGAGCAGTACTTC. Its translation: CSVEESGGADEQYF.

This chain connects TRBV5-5 to TRBJ1-1; D call uncertain. This CDR3 is built from 14 residues. Germline values: CDR1 SGHKS, CDR2 YYEKEE (reference sequence). Trimming stripped 0 bases from V and 4 bases from J, with 10 bases between. CDR3 in amino acids: CASSLGDVSTEAFF. The CDR3 region has the DNA TGTGCCAGCAGCTTGGGGGATGTGAGCACTGAAGCTTTCTTT.

This clonotype came up a few times. V gene TRBV3-1 combines with J gene TRBJ2-7, with TRBD2 matching 11 bases. The CDR3 has 14 residues. The germline gives CDR1 LGHDT, CDR2 YNNKEL (reference sequence). The J segment lost 6 bases and the V segment lost 6 bases, leaving 7 bases of the junction unmatched. The CDR3 bases are TGTGCCAGCAGGCTGACTAGCGGGACTACCGAGCAGTACTTC. Protein sequence: CASRLTSGTTEQYF.

This clonotype was seen ten or more times. This chain uses TRBV29-1 with TRBJ2-2; 10 bases match TRBD2. With V trimmed by 7 bases and J by 4 bases, 6 bases remained unmatched. Germline CDR1 is SQVTM and CDR2 is ANQGSEA. This CDR3 has 14 residues. In DNA, the CDR3 is TGCAGCGCTCGTAGACTAGCGGGCACCGGGGAGCTGTTTTTT. The encoded protein is CSARRLAGTGELFF.

This clonotype has only a few counts. In DNA form, the CDR3 reads TGCAGTGCTAGAGATGGGGTCAGGATAAAAGATGGCTACACCTTC. Its protein product is CSARDGVRIKDGYTF. V is TRBV20-1 and J is TRBJ1-2; D not certain. There are 15 residues in the CDR3. Trimming took off 0 bases at V and 6 bases at J, with 17 bases between the two ends. From germline, CDR1 is DFQATT and CDR2 SNEGSKA (reference sequence).

This clonotype was recorded a few times. V and J are TRBV12-3 or TRBV12-4 and TRBJ1-4; tentatively, D is TRBD1 (5 bases). V was clipped by 6 bases and J by 1 base, with 9 bases between them. This CDR3 has 14 amino acids. The CDR3 here is CASRATETNEKLFF. In DNA, the CDR3 is TGTGCCAGCAGGGCGACAGAAACTAATGAAAAACTGTTTTTT.